This TCR beta chain was profiled in a study of post-analysis software for immune sequencing data (dated by TCRdb to about 2015). Turning to the overall study: Disease courses on record covered relapsing-remitting, secondary progressive and progressive-relapsing multiple sclerosis, though some patients had no subtype annotation. The multiple sclerosis patient repertoires were compared with more than 10 previously published healthy control repertoires from donors aged roughly 6 to 27 years. A subset of samples was prepared in parallel using single-end sample barcoding, then pooled and co-amplified after Illumina adapter ligation.

Unmatched junction bases come to 14, with V trimmed by 0 bases and J by 4 bases. Including the terminal cysteine and phenylalanine, the CDR3 comprises 19 residues. The retained sequence is limited to the CDR3, 57 bases, with the frame set at the first base. To demonstrate the VDJtools post-analysis software, the study profiled TCR beta repertoires from the peripheral blood of around 13 young patients with multiple sclerosis. The multiple sclerosis patients were children and adolescents ranging in age from 6 to 15 years. The library was made by PCR. Instrument on record: Illumina HiSeq 2500. Unique molecular identifiers were incorporated into TCR beta cDNA libraries to reduce PCR and sequencing biases. Per 1 to 10 million input T cells, approximately 500,000 cDNA molecules were obtained, such that each molecule approximated one T cell. The same protocol used for the earlier healthy control dataset was applied to prepare and sequence the patient libraries. Samples belonging to the same batch were prepared together, multiplexed and sequenced on a shared HiSeq lane. The source study handled its data this way. Raw barcoded reads were processed with MIGEC, and single-read molecular identifier groups were discarded before consensus assembly and CDR3 extraction. VDJtools was used for post-analysis of the clonotype tables, and diversity was normalized by down-sampling every dataset to the size of the smallest sample. In repertoire overlap clustering, CDR3 amino acid sequences, but not nucleotide sequences, were matched to correct batch-related cross-sample contamination. TCRdb trimmed the raw reads at Q25, called clones with MiXCR and kept productive beta chains. All rows with the same CDR3 protein become a single entry with the most common DNA and genes. The V and J calls were not made by the authors but by TCRdb's processing. The sample profile shows hundreds of thousands of distinct CDR3 sequences; around 64% of them were found once. Of the sample, about 11% is held by the ten largest clones.

General conclusions and limits of the study: The multiple sclerosis patient group was slightly younger than the control group. Direct clustering with F measure revealed strong co-clustering of samples prepared in the same batch, which led to a batch-effect correction. Multiple sclerosis patients had significantly lower normalized Chao1 diversity than controls, a result that suggests substantial peripheral T-cell clonal expansion. Significantly higher frequencies in patients than in controls were found for five or six TRBV segments, including TRBV5-6, TRBV5-1 and TRBV20-1.

To note about this clonotype: The antigen this receptor binds is unknown. No much larger clone exists at a distance of one base, and base qualities are not known.

The TCR comes from a girl aged 2-9 years with multiple sclerosis. The rearranged chain carries TRBV12-3 or TRBV12-4 and TRBJ2-1, and TRBD1 matches 8 of the central bases. The sequenced material came from blood. In nucleotides, the sequence is TGTGCCAGCAGTTTAGCACTTATTCCGCAGGGGGCATCTTACAATGAGCAGTTCTTC. This gives the protein CASSLALIPQGASYNEQFF.